This TCR beta chain was sequenced in a study of cytomegalovirus exposure and HLA in healthy donors. CDR3 length equals 13 residues. Per germline, CDR1 SGHRS and CDR2 YFSETQ. V lost 4 bases, J lost 7 bases, and 5 bases stayed unmatched. PCR primers comprised 60 Vbeta and 13 Jbeta primers. TCRdb keeps only in-frame clones here, not all; method: immunoSEQ multiplex PCR. The sample lists about 160,000 clones, roughly 79% occurring once. A word on this clone: Its antigen is unknown.

General study results and limits: A later analysis, which compared TCR beta chains of equal frequency, found the HLA-associated ones more clonally expanded.

The specimen sequenced was PBMCs. The rearrangement joins TRBV5-1 to TRBJ2-1, with 7 positions matching TRBD2. The receptor was derived from a woman between 45 and 65 years old in good health and CMV-seronegative. The CDR3 sequence is CASSREGLNEQFF. The CDR3 nucleotides are TGCGCCAGCAGCAGGGAGGGATTGAATGAGCAGTTCTTC. The full variable domain, completed using reference TRBV5-1 and TRBJ2-1, is KAGVTQTPRYLIKTRGQQVTLSCSPISGHRSVSWYQQTPGQGLQFLFEYFSETQRNKGNFPGRFSGRQFSNSRSEMNVSTLELGDSALYLCASSREGLNEQFFGPGTRLTVL.